The TCR beta chain described here comes from a study of identical twins. The CDR3 loop spans 17 amino acids. Deletions cut 1 base from V and 0 bases from J, with 13 bases between. Germline V CDR1 and CDR2: MGHRA, YSYEKL. TCRdb independently ran MiXCR on the 5' RACE reads; one entry per CDR3 protein. The table includes approximately 700,000 distinct CDR3 sequences, 5.5% to 6.5% detected once. The clonotype comes from a man aged 18 to 29 in good health. The sequencing sample was made of naive T cells sorted from blood. The chain recombines TRBV4-1 with TRBJ2-1, with D uncertain. The CDR3 region is CASSQGSLSSSYNEQFF. CDR3 nucleotides: TGCGCCAGCAGCCAAGGCTCCTTATCGAGCTCCTACAATGAGCAGTTCTTC.